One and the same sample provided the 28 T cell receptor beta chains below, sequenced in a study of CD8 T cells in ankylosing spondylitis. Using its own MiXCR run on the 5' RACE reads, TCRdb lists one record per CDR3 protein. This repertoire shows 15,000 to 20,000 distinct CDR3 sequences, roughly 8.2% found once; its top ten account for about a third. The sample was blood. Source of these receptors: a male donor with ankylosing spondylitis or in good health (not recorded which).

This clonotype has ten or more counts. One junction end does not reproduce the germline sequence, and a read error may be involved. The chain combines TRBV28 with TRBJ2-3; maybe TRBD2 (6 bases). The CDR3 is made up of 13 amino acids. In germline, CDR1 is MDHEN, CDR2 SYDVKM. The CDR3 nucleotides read TGTGCCAGCAGTTTAATCGGGACTCGCTCGAATCATTTT. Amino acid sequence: CASSLIGTRSNHF.

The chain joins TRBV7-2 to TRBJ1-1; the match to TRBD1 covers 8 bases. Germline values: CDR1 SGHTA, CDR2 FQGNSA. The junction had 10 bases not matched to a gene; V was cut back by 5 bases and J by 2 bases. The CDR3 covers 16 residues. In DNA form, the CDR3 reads TGTGCCAGCAGCCTAAGTCCCGGGACAGGAAACACTGAAGCTTTCTTT. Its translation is CASSLSPGTGNTEAFF.

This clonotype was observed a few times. CDR3 protein: CASSSGTSGIEPYNEQFF. The CDR3 region has the DNA TGTGCCAGCAGCTCCGGGACTAGCGGGATAGAACCCTACAATGAGCAGTTCTTC. The J gene is TRBJ2-1, the V gene TRBV6-1, with 13 positions matching TRBD2. J gave up 2 bases and V 6 bases, and 10 bases lay outside the gene matches. CDR1 and CDR2 from the germline V gene are MNHNS and SASEGT. The CDR3 is 18 amino acids.

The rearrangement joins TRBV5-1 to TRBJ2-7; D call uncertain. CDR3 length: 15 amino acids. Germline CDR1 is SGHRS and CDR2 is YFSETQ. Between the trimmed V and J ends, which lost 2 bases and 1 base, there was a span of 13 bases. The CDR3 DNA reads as TGCGCCAGCAGCTTTAATTCCGGCAAGTCCTACGAGCAGTACTTC. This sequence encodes CASSFNSGKSYEQYF. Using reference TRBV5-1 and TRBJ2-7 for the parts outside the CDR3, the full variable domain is KAGVTQTPRYLIKTRGQQVTLSCSPISGHRSVSWYQQTPGQGLQFLFEYFSETQRNKGNFPGRFSGRQFSNSRSEMNVSTLELGDSALYLCASSFNSGKSYEQYFGPGTRLTVT.

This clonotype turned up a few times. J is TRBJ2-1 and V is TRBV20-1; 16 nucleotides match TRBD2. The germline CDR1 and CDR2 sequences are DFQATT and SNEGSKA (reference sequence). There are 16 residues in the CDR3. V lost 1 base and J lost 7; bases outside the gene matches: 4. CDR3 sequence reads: CSARGGTSGRGNEQFF. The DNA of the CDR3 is TGCAGTGCTAGAGGAGGGACTAGCGGGAGGGGGAATGAGCAGTTCTTC.

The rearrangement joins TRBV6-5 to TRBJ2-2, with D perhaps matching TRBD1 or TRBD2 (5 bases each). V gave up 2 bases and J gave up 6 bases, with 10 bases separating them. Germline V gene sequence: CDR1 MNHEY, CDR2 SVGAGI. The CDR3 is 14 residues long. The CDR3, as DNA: TGTGCCAGCAGTTACGGGGACCTCGCCGGGGAGCTGTTTTTT. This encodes CASSYGDLAGELFF.

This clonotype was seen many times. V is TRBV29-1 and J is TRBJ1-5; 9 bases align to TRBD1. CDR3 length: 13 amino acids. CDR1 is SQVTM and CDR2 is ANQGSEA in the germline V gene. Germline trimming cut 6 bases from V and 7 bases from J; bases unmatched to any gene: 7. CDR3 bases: TGCAGCGTGGGGACAGGGTGGGGGCAGCCCCAGCATTTT. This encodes CSVGTGWGQPQHF.

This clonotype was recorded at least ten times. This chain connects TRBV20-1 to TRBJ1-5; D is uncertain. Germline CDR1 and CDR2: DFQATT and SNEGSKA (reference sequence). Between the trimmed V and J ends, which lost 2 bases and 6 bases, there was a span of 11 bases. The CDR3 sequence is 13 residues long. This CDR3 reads CSARQEGGQPQHF. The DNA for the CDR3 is TGCAGTGCTAGACAAGAGGGAGGTCAGCCCCAGCATTTT.

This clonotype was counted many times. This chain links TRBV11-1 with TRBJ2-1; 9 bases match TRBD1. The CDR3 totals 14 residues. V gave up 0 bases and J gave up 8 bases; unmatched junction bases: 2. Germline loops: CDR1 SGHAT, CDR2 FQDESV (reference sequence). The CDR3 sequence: CASSLARDRDEQFF. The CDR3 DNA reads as TGTGCCAGCAGCTTAGCAAGGGACAGGGATGAGCAGTTCTTC.

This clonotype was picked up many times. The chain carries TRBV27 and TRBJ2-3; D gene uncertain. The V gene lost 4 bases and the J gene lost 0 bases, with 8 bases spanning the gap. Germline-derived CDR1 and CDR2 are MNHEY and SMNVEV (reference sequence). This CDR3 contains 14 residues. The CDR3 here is CASSWTKSTDTQYF. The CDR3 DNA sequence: TGTGCCAGCAGTTGGACCAAGAGCACAGATACGCAGTATTTT.

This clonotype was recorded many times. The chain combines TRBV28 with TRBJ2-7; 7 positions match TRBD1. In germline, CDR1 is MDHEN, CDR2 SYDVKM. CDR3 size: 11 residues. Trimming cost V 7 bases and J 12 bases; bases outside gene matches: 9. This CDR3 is CASTQKQGLYF. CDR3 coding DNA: TGTGCCAGCACTCAAAAACAGGGGCTGTACTTC.

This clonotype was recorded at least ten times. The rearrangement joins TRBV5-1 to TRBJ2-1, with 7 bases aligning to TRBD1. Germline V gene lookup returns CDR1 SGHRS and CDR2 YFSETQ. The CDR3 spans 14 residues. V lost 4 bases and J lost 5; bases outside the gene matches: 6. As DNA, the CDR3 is TGCGCCAGCAGCCGCGCGGACAGGCACAATGAGCAGTTCTTC. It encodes CASSRADRHNEQFF. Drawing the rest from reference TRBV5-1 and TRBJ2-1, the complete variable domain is KAGVTQTPRYLIKTRGQQVTLSCSPISGHRSVSWYQQTPGQGLQFLFEYFSETQRNKGNFPGRFSGRQFSNSRSEMNVSTLELGDSALYLCASSRADRHNEQFFGPGTRLTVL.

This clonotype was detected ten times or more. The CDR3 spells CASSFGRNNQPQHF. The CDR3 DNA reads TGTGCCAGCAGTTTTGGACGGAACAATCAGCCCCAGCATTTT. The chain combines TRBV12-3 or TRBV12-4 with TRBJ1-5; D gene unclear. The CDR3 is 14 amino acids. V lost 3 bases to trimming and J lost 3 bases, with 9 bases between them.

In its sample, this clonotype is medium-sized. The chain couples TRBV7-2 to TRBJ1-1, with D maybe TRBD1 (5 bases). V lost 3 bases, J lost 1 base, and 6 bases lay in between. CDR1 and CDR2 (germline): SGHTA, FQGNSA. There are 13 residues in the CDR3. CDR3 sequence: CASSLRGNTEAFF. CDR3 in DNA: TGTGCCAGCAGCTTGAGGGGGAACACTGAAGCTTTCTTT. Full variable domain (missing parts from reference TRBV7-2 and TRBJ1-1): GAGVSQSPSNKVTEKGKDVELRCDPISGHTALYWYRQSLGQGLEFLIYFQGNSAPDKSGLPSDRFSAERTGGSVSTLTIQRTQQEDSAVYLCASSLRGNTEAFFGQGTRLTVV.

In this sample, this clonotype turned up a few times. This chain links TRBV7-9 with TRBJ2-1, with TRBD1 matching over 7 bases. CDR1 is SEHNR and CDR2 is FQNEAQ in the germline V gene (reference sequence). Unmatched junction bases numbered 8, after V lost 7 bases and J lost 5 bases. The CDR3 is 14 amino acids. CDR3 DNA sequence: TGTGCCAGCATTGTGCAGGGGGACAACAATGAGCAGTTCTTC. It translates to CASIVQGDNNEQFF.

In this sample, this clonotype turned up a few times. CDR3 amino acids: CASSLMGSTDTQYF. As DNA, the CDR3 is TGTGCCAGCAGCTTAATGGGCAGCACAGATACGCAGTATTTT. V usage is TRBV7-3 and J usage is TRBJ2-3; the D is unclear. Germline CDR1 SGHTA, CDR2 FQGTGA. Trimming removed 1 base at V and 0 bases at J, with 5 bases between. The CDR3 is 14 amino acids.

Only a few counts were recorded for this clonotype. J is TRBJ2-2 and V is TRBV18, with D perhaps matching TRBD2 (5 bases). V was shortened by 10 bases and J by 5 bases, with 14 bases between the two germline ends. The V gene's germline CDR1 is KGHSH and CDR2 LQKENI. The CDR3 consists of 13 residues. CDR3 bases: TGTGCCACCCCCCGTCTAGCTACCGGGGAGCTGTTTTTT. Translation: CATPRLATGELFF. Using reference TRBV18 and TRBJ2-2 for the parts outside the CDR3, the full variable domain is NAGVMQNPRHLVRRRGQEARLRCSPMKGHSHVYWYRQLPEEGLKFMVYLQKENIIDESGMPKERFSAEFPKEGPSILRIQQVVRGDSAAYFCATPRLATGELFFGEGSRLTVL.

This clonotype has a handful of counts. CDR3 bases: TGTGCCAGCAGCCGGGCCAGGGACTACGAGCAGTACTTC. Translating it yields CASSRARDYEQYF. This chain connects TRBV3-1 to TRBJ2-7; the D gene is possibly TRBD1 (5 bases). Germline V gives CDR1 LGHDT, CDR2 YNNKEL (reference sequence). The CDR3 contains 13 residues. Trimming removed 4 bases at V and 3 bases at J, with 10 bases between.

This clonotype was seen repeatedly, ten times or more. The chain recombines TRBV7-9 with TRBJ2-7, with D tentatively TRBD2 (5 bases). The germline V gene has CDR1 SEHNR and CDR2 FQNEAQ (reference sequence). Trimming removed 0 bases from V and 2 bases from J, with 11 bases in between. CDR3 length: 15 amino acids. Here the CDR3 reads CASSLAGESTYEQYF. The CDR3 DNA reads TGTGCCAGCAGCTTAGCGGGAGAGTCTACCTACGAGCAGTACTTC.

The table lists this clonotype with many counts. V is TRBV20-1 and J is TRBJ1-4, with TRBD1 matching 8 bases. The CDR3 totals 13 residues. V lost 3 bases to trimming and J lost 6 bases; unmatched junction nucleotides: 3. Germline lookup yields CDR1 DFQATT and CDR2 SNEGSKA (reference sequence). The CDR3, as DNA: TGCAGTGCTAGGACAGGGGTTGATGAAAAACTGTTTTTT. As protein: CSARTGVDEKLFF.

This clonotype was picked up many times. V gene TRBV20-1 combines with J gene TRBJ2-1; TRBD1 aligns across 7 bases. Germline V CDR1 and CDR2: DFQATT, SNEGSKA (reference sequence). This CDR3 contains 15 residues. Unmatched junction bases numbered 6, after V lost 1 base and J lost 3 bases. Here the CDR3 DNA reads TGCAGTGCTAGAGGGGGACAGCCCGTCTACAATGAGCAGTTCTTC. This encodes CSARGGQPVYNEQFF.

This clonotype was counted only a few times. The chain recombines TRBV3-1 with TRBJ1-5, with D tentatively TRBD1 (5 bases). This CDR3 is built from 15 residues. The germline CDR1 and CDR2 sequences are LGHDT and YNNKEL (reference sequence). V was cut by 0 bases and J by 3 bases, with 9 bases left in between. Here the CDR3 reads CASSQDGGPNQPQHF. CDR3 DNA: TGTGCCAGCAGCCAAGATGGGGGACCCAATCAGCCCCAGCATTTT.

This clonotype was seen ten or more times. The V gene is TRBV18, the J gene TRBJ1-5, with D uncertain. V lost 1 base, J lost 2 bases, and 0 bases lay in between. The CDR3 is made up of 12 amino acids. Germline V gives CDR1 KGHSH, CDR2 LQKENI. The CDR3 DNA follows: TGTGCCAGCTCACCACGCAATCAGCCCCAGCATTTT. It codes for CASSPRNQPQHF.

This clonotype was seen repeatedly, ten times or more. This CDR3 reads CATSWLAGGVETQYF. The DNA for the CDR3 is TGTGCCACCAGCTGGCTAGCTGGGGGCGTAGAGACCCAGTACTTC. The genes are TRBV15 and TRBJ2-5, with D possibly being TRBD1 (6 bases). V shed 5 bases and J shed 4 bases, with 17 bases lying between them. CDR1 is LNHNV and CDR2 is YYDKDF in the germline V gene (reference sequence). CDR3 length equals 15 residues.

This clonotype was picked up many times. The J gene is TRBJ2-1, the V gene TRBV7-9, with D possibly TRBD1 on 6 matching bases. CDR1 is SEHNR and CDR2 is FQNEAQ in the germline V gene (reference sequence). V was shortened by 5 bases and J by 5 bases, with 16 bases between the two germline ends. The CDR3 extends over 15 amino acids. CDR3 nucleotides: TGTGCCAGCAGCCTAAGTCGGGACAATAACAATGAGCAGTTCTTC. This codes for CASSLSRDNNNEQFF.

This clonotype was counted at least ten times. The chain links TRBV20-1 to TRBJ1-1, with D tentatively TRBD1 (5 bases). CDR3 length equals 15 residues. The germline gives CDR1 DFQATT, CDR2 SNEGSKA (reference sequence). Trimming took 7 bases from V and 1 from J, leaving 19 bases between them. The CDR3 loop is CSVGQGAHSNTEAFF. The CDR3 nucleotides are TGCAGTGTGGGGCAAGGGGCACACTCGAACACTGAAGCTTTCTTT.

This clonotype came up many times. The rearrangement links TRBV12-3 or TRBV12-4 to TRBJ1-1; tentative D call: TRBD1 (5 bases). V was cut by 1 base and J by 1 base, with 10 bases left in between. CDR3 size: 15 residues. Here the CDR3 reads CASSLVGPPNTEAFF. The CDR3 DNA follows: TGTGCCAGCAGTTTAGTGGGACCCCCGAACACTGAAGCTTTCTTT.

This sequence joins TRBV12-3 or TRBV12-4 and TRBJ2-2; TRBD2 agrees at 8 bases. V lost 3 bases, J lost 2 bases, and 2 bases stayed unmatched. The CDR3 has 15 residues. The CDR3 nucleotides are TGTGCCAGCAGTTTTAGCGGGGCTAACACCGGGGAGCTGTTTTTT. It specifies CASSFSGANTGELFF.